This TCR beta chain originates from a study of vaccination and CD4 T cells after COVID-19. Study details: Overlapping spike peptides of SARS-CoV-2, HCoV-NL63, HCoV-OC43 and HCoV-229E stimulated the cells.

Per germline, CDR1 KGHDR and CDR2 SFDVKD. The CDR3 has 16 amino acids. V lost 4 bases, J lost 3 bases, and 6 bases stayed unmatched. A note on this clonotype: The antigen is not known.

Cultured CD4+ T-cell DNA underwent Oncomine TCR Beta short-read sequencing. TCRdb re-called the PCR reads through MiXCR, storing one row per CDR3 protein. Altogether about 8,300 distinct CDR3 sequences are present, about 65% being singletons, with the ten largest covering 30% to 40%. Treatment: roughly 11-day PBMC culture with coronavirus spike peptide pools or control peptides (ViraFEST assay). The receptor was isolated from a human donor who had recovered from COVID-19. The rearrangement joins TRBV24-1 to TRBJ2-2; the match to TRBD1 covers 8 bases. Input material: CD4+ T cells from blood, cultured in vitro. The CDR3 DNA is TGTGCCACCAGTGACCCTAGGACAGGGCACACCGGGGAGCTGTTTTTT. Protein sequence: CATSDPRTGHTGELFF.